The source of this TCR beta chain is a study of CD8 T cells in ankylosing spondylitis. Library preparation for TCR beta used quantitative 5'-RACE with molecular barcodes. TCRdb analysed the 5' RACE reads with MiXCR anew, one entry per CDR3 protein. The table has over 200,000 distinct CDR3 sequences, roughly 18% seen once. This clonotype was observed a handful of times. Its target is unknown. The V gene lost 1 base and the J gene lost 10 bases, with 13 bases spanning the gap. Germline CDR1 is SEHNR and CDR2 is FQNEAQ (reference sequence). The CDR3 extends over 13 amino acids. Whole-study results and caveats: Apparently characteristic of ankylosing spondylitis blood was a TCR beta motif (roughly eight highly homologous variants). Those disease-linked clones were CD8+; they were also relatively rare in peripheral blood.

Sequenced material: blood, either unsorted or a sorted T cell fraction (not recorded which). The genes are TRBV7-9 and TRBJ2-5; D remains unclear. The clonotype was recovered from a male donor with ankylosing spondylitis. The chain's CDR3 is CASSLVLREGQYF. The CDR3 DNA reads as TGTGCCAGCAGCTTAGTATTAAGAGAAGGCCAGTACTTC. Based on the CDR3 plus reference TRBV7-9 and TRBJ2-5, the full variable domain is DTGVSQNPRHKITKRGQNVTFRCDPISEHNRLYWYRQTLGQGPEFLTYFQNEAQLEKSRLLSDRFSAERPKGSFSTLEIQRTEQGDSAMYLCASSLVLREGQYFGPGTRLLVL.